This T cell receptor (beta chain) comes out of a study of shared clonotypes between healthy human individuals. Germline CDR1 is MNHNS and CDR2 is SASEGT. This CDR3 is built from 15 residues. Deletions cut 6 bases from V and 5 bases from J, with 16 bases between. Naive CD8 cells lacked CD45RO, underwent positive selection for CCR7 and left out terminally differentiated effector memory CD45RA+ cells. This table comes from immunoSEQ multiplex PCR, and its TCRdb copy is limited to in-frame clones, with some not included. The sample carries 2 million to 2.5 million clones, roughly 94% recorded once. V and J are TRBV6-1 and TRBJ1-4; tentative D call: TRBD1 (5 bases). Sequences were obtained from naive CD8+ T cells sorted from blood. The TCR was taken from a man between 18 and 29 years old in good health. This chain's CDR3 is CASRGGELGNEKLFF. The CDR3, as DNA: TGTGCCAGCAGGGGAGGGGAGCTGGGGAATGAAAAACTGTTTTTT.